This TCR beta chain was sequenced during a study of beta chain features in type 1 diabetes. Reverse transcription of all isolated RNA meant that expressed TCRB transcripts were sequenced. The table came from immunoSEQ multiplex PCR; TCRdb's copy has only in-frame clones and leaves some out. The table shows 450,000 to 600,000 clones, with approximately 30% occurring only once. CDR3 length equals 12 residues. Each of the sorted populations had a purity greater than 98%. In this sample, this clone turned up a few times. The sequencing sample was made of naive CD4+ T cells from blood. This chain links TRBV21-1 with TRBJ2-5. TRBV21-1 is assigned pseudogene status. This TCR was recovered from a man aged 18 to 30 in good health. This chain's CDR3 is CASSAGGETQYF. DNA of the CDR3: TGTGCCAGCAGTGCTGGGGGAGAGACCCAGTACTTC.